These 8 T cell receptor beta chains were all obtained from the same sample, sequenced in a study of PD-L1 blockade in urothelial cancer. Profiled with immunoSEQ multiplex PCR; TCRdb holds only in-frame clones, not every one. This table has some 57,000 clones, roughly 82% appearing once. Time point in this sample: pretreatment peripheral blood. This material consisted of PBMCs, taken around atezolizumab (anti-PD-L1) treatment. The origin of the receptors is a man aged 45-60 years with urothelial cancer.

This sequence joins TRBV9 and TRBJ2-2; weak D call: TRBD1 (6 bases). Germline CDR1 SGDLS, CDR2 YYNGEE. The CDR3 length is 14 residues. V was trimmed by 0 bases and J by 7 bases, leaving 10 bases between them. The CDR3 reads CASSVGGPGGELFF. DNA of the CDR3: TGTGCCAGCAGCGTAGGGGGGCCTGGCGGGGAGCTGTTTTTT.

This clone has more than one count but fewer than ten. The CDR3 nucleotides are TGTGCCAGCAGCTTGGTCGGATGGGACATAAAAAACATTCAGTACTTC. Translating gives CASSLVGWDIKNIQYF. The V call is TRBV7-8, the J call TRBJ2-4; weak D call: TRBD1 (6 bases). Trimming took off 3 bases at V and 4 bases at J, with 16 bases between the two ends. Looked up from germline, CDR1 is SGHVS and CDR2 is FQNEAQ. The CDR3 is made up of 16 amino acids.

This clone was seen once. The CDR3 protein is CASSGGLAGSDTQYF. The CDR3 DNA reads as TGTGCCAGCAGCGGGGGACTAGCGGGGTCAGATACGCAGTATTTT. The chain recombines TRBV14 with TRBJ2-3; 13 nucleotides line up with TRBD2. Germline assignment: CDR1 SGHDN and CDR2 FVKESK. CDR3 length equals 15 residues. With V trimmed by 5 bases and J by 4 bases, 3 bases remained unmatched.

Here the CDR3 DNA reads TGTGCCAGCAAGGCAGGGGGTTCTAACTATGGCTACACCTTC. Encoded protein: CASKAGGSNYGYTF. V gene TRBV25-1 combines with J gene TRBJ1-2; TRBD1 agrees at 7 bases. Looked up from germline, CDR1 is MGHDK and CDR2 is SYGVNS. This CDR3 has 14 amino acids. V was pared by 7 bases and J by 0 bases, with 5 bases of the junction left unmatched.

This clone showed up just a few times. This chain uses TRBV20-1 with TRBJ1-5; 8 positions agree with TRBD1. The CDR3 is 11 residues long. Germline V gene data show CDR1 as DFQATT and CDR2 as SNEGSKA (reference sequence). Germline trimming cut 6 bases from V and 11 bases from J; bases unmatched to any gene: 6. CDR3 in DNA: TGCAGTGCGCAGACAGGGGCTTCCCAGCATTTT. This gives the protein CSAQTGASQHF.

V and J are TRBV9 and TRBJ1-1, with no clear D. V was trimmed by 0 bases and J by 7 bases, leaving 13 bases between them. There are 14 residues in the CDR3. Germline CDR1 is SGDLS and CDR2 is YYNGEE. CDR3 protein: CASSVDGRVGEAFF. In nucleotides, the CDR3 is TGTGCCAGCAGCGTAGATGGCCGGGTTGGTGAAGCTTTCTTT.

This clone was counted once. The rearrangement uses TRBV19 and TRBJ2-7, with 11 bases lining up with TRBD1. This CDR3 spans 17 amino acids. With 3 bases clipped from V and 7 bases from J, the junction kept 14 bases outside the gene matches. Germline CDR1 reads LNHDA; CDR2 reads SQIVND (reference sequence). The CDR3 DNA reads TGTGCCAGTAGTATTCGGGGTGGGACAGGGGGGTCCGGGGAGCAGTACTTC. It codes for CASSIRGGTGGSGEQYF.

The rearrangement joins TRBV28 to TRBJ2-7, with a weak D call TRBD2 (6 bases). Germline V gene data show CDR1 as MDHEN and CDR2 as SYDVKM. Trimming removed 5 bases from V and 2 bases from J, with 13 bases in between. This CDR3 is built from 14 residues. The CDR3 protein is CASSGLNIPYEQYF. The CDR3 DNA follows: TGTGCCAGCAGTGGACTAAACATACCCTACGAGCAGTACTTC.